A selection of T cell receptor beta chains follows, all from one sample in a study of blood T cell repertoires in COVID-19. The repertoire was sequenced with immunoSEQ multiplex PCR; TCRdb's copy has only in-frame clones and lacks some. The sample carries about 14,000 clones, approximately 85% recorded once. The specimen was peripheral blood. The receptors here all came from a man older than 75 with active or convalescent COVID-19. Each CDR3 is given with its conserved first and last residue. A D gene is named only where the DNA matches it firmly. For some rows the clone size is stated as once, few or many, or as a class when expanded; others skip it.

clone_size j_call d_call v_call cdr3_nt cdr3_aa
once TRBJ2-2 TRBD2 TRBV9 TGTGCCAGCAGCCCCTCTGGGGGGGCGAACACCGGGGAGCTGTTTTTT CASSPSGGANTGELFF
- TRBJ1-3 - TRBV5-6 TGTGCCAGCAGCTTCGCAGAAGGAAACACCATATATTTT CASSFAEGNTIYF
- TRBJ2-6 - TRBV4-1 TGCGCCAGCAGGCCCGAGGGGGCTGGGGCCAACGTCCTGACTTTC CASRPEGAGANVLTF
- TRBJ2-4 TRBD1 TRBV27 TGTGCCAGCAGTTCATACGGACAGGGGTTTAACATTCAGTACTTC CASSSYGQGFNIQYF
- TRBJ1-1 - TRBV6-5 TGTGCCAGCTTTCGGGGGACTGAAGCTTTCTTT CASFRGTEAFF
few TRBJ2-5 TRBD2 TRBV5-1 TGCGCCAGCAGCTTCAGCGGGGGGCCGAGCCAAGAGACCCAGTACTTC CASSFSGGPSQETQYF
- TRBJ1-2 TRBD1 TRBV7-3 TGTGCCAGCAGCTCAAATCCCGGGACAGGAACTAACTATGGCTACACCTTC CASSSNPGTGTNYGYTF
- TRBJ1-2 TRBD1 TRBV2 TGTGCCAGCAGTGAAGAAAGACAGGGAACTGGCTACACCTTC CASSEERQGTGYTF
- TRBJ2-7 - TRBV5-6 TGTGCCAGCAGCTTGGCGGGTTTCTACGAGCAGTACTTC CASSLAGFYEQYF
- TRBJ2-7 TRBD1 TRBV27 TGTGCCAGCATCCGCTCAGGGGGCCGCGAGCAGTACTTC CASIRSGGREQYF
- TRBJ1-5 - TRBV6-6 TGTGCCAGCGCGACTGGTCATAATCAGCCCCAGCATTTT CASATGHNQPQHF
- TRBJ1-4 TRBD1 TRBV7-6 TGTGCCAGCAGCTCTTCTTCCCGGGGACAGGGAGCAACTAATGAAAAACTGTTTTTT CASSSSSRGQGATNEKLFF
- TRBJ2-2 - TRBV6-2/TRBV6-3 TGTGCCAGCAGTTCCCTCACGACAGGCACCGGGGAGCTGTTTTTT CASSSLTTGTGELFF
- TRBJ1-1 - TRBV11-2 TGTGCCAGCAGTTATGCGGACGGGAAAGCTTTCTTT CASSYADGKAFF
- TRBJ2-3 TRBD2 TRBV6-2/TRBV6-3 TGTGCCAGCAGCTCACGTAGCGGGAGGGCAGATACGCAGTATTTT CASSSRSGRADTQYF